This TCR beta chain was profiled in a study of blood T cell repertoires in COVID-19 (dated by TCRdb to the early 2020s). Broadly, across the study: The collaborator samples originated in the United States, Italy and Spain and spanned the acute and convalescent phases of COVID-19. Samples came from the ongoing ImmuneRACE study (first 160 participants) plus 1,254 subjects from 6 global collaborators. The prospective study material was composed of cDNA or gDNA derived from T cells, B-cell-depleted T cells, or PBMCs. Where HLA class I and class II types were available, the types were taken from metadata supplied by the sample provider, not from assay-based typing. Nearly every sample came with metadata listing a de-identified subject ID, COVID-19 status, age in years and sex. Subjects who had been exposed to COVID-19, were actively infected with it, or had recovered from it provided the deeply sampled blood TCRbeta repertoires that made up the dataset. The repertoires were released in a freely available public database meant as a resource for research on the immune response to SARS-CoV-2. General conclusions and limits of the study: The amount of clinical and demographic metadata varied by source and participant and was provided uncurated.

Concerning this clone itself: Which antigen it targets is not known. One base away there is no much larger clone; base qualities are not given.

Collaborating institutions collected whole blood in K2EDTA tubes following their own protocols. For TCRbeta analysis, collaborators shipped samples as frozen whole blood, isolated PBMCs, or DNA extracted from either of those sample types. TCRbeta CDR3 regions were amplified from genomic DNA by means of the immunoSEQ Assay, a bias-controlled multiplex PCR. The original methods were these. Within the assay, amplification of reference gene primers was used to estimate how many nucleated cells each sample contained. To quantify the absolute abundance of each unique TCRbeta CDR3 rearrangement, sequence reads were collapsed and filtered. For each sample, productive Simpson clonality was calculated as the square root of Simpson's diversity index over productive rearrangements. TCRdb limited this immuneACCESS table to in-frame rearrangements with V and J called. A share of clones is missing; checked studies link under half to unresolved V genes, and the rest is unexplained. Clonal size and the V and J genes are those of that table, whereas D and trimming came from the DNA. The sample table lists 100,000 to 130,000 clones, about 85% of them with a count of one. Of the sample, roughly 4.1% is held by the ten largest clones.

This sequence originates from a woman in her 70s with acute or convalescent COVID-19. Material for sequencing was peripheral blood.

CDR3 sequence: CATSRGEGQGSDGYTF. The DNA is as follows: TGTGCCACCAGCAGGGGAGAAGGACAGGGTAGCGACGGCTACACCTTC. Recombination connected TRBV15 to TRBJ1-2, with 8 bases matching TRBD1. CDR1 LNHNV and CDR2 YYDKDF were looked up in the germline V gene (reference sequence). From V the trimming removes 3 bases and from J it removes 8 bases, while the gene matches leave 14 bases of the junction unaccounted for. Including the terminal cysteine and phenylalanine, the CDR3 comprises 16 residues. Just CDR3 DNA is preserved here, 48 bases in frame from base 1.